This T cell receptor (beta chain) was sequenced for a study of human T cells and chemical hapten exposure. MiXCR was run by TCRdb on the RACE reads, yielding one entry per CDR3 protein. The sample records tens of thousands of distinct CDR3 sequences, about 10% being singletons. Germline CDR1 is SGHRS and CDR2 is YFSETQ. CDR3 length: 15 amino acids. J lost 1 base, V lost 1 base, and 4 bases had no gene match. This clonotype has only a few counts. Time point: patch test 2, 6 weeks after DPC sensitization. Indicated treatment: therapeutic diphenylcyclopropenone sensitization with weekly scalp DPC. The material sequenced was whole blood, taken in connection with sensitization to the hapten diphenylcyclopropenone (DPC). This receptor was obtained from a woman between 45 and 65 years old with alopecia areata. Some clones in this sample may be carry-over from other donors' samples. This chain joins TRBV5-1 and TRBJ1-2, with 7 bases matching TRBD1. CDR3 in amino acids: CASSLPRQGNYGYTF. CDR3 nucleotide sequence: TGCGCCAGCAGCTTGCCGCGACAGGGTAACTATGGCTACACCTTC. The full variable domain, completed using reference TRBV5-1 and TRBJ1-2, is KAGVTQTPRYLIKTRGQQVTLSCSPISGHRSVSWYQQTPGQGLQFLFEYFSETQRNKGNFPGRFSGRQFSNSRSEMNVSTLELGDSALYLCASSLPRQGNYGYTFGSGTRLTVV.